This T cell receptor beta chain was documented in a study of shared clonotypes between healthy human individuals (dated by TCRdb to between 2020 and 2021). In the study overall: A couple of women and a few men aged 18 to 49 years were included in the cohort. Leukapheresis yielded between about 0.8 and 9.5 billion PBMCs per donor. Per donor, three plates each were used for CD4 naive and CD4 memory, two for CD8 naive, and one for CD8 memory. To estimate repertoire size and how much clonotypes are shared between individuals, the study performed deep sequencing of blood TCR repertoires from roughly five healthy adults. Libraries were prepared and TCR repertoires were sequenced by different laboratories using diverse techniques, in order to increase sequencing depth and limit assay-specific biases.

From the cysteine up to the phenylalanine, the CDR3 has a length of 13 residues. Only the CDR3 portion is preserved as DNA: 39 bases, with reading frame beginning at the first base. The CDR1 and CDR2 encoded by the germline V gene (reference sequence) are LNHNV and YYDKDF. General study outcomes and caveats: Sampling was restricted to blood, and TCR repertoires in tissues likely differ from the TCR repertoires found in blood. Clonotypes shared by all four sorted-subset donors showed higher generation probabilities than non-shared clonotypes. Pairwise subsampling led to the expectation that sequencing depth would affect the degree of clonotype sharing among donors. When several donors were compared, the shared fraction of clonotypes was about 5.5% for naive CD4, around 4% for naive CD8, roughly 2.3% for memory CD4, and around 0.4% for memory CD8. Even with the large sequencing depth, rarefaction of the sorted-subset datasets indicated that sequencing was incomplete. Larger estimated clonotype richness was generally found for naive subsets than for memory subsets. Because the study included a small number of donors, the genetic and exposure-history diversity represented was limited.

In the case of this clone: Which antigen it targets is not known. At one end the junction does not follow the germline gene, possibly because of a read error.

CD8 naive samples were obtained by positive selection for CCR7 among CD45RO-negative cells, yielding a CD45RA+CCR7+ population from which TemRA cells were excluded. Healthy HIV-negative adults with no recently reported acute infections or vaccinations were included as donors. All donors were Caucasian adults living in Nashville, Tennessee, USA. Blood was collected by leukapheresis, and PBMCs were isolated by Ficoll-Histopaque density gradient centrifugation and then cryopreserved in liquid nitrogen vapor phase. Analytical flow cytometry was used to check the purity and quantity of each magnetically sorted T cell population. Genomic DNA was isolated from every sorted fraction and measured by UV absorbance on a Nanodrop 2000c. Using the deep immunoSEQ assay, multiplex PCR amplified TCR CDR3 regions from genomic DNA. Extracted genomic DNA from each cell subset was distributed evenly across all wells of several immunoSEQ 96-well plates, and each plate was treated as a replicate. For sorted subsets, approximately 190 ng genomic DNA, equal to tens of thousands of T cell genomes, was loaded into each replicate PCR. Purified libraries were measured with a Qubit 3.0 fluorometer, size-checked on a Bioanalyzer 2100, and measured again with the KAPA Library Quantification kit. Each immunoSEQ 96-well plate was sequenced on its own single-read 150-cycle Illumina NextSeq 550 flow cell. Per the original workflow: Because the immunoSEQ output included only junctional sequences and no quality scores, the filtering could not be the same as the filtering used for full-length reads. Sequences were annotated with PyIR, a Python wrapper for IgBLAST v1.9, and V/J genes and CDR3 were assigned using IMGT germline references. Any read was removed if the V/J assignment was weak (E-value above 1e-6), the CDR3 was missing, or the read contained stop codons, out-of-frame junctions, or ambiguous translated residues. V3J clonotypes were defined as sequences sharing the same inferred V gene, J gene, and CDR3 amino acid sequence. To compute the percentage overlap between repertoires, the number of shared unique clonotypes was divided by the size of the smaller repertoire. Three approaches were used to assess repertoire richness: RTK rarefaction, the Chao1 estimator, and Recon v2.1 estimates of unobserved clonotypes. For all TCRbeta clonotypes obtained by the gDNA method from a handful of donors, generation probabilities were computed with OLGA. TCRdb re-hosts the immuneACCESS table, in-frame sequences only. Its copies lack some clones; in the studies checked, an unresolved V gene accounts for under half of them, and the cause for the rest is not known. The D gene and trimming were derived from the DNA, and the V and J assignments and clone size from that table. The sample contains fewer than 700,000 clones, around 95% of them found a single time. Around 0.11% of the sample is taken by the ten largest.

This chain is built from TRBV15 and TRBJ2-1; 7 central bases correspond to TRBD1. This sequence originates from a woman younger than 45 in good health. Sequencing used naive CD8+ T cells sorted from blood. Interpreted using the paper, the cell subset or site label stands for: CD45RA+CCR7+. This receptor carries the CDR3 CATSGDRVDEQFF. The DNA sequence is given as TGTGCCACCAGCGGAGACAGGGTGGATGAGCAGTTCTTC.